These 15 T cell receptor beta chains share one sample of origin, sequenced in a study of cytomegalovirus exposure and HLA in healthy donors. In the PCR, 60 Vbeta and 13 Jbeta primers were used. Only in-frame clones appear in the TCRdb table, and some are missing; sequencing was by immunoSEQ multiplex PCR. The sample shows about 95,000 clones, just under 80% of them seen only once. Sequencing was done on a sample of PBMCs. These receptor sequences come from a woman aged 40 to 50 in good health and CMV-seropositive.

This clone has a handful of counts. DNA for the CDR3: TGTGCCAGCAGTTTTGGGACTAGCGGGAGGTACCAAGAGACCCAGTACTTC. Translating it yields CASSFGTSGRYQETQYF. The chain links TRBV28 to TRBJ2-5, with TRBD2 identical over 15 bases. V lost 3 bases and J lost 0; bases outside the gene matches: 2. This CDR3 has 17 amino acids. Germline V CDR1 and CDR2: MDHEN, SYDVKM.

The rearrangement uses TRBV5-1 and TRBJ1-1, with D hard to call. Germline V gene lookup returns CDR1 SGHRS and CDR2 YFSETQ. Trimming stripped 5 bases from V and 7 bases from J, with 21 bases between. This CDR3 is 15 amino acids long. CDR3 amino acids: CASRLGEGPYGEAFF. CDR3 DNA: TGCGCCAGCAGGCTCGGCGAGGGCCCTTACGGTGAAGCTTTCTTT.

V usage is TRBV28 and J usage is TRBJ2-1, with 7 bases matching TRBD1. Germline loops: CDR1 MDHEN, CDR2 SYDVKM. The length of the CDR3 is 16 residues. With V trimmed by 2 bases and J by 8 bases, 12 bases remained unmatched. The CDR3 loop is CASSLSEGAPGDEQFF. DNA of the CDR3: TGTGCCAGCAGTTTAAGCGAGGGGGCCCCCGGGGATGAGCAGTTCTTC.

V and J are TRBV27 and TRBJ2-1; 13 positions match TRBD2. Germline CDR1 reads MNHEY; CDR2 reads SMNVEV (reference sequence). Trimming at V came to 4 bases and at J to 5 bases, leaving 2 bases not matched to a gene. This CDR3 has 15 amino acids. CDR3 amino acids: CASSSGLAGNNEQFF. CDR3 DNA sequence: TGTGCCAGCAGTTCGGGACTAGCGGGAAACAATGAGCAGTTCTTC.

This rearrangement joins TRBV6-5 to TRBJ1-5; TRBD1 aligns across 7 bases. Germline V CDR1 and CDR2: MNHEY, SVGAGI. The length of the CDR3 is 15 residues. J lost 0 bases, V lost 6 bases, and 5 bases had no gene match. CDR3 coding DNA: TGTGCCAGCAGGACCGACAGGGTTAGCAATCAGCCCCAGCATTTT. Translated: CASRTDRVSNQPQHF.

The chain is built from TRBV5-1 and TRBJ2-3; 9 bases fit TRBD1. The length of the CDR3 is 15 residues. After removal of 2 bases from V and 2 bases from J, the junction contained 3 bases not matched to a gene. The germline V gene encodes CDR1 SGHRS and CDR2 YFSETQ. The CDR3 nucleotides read TGCGCCAGCAGCTTTACAGGGGGCCCCACAGATACGCAGTATTTT. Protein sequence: CASSFTGGPTDTQYF.

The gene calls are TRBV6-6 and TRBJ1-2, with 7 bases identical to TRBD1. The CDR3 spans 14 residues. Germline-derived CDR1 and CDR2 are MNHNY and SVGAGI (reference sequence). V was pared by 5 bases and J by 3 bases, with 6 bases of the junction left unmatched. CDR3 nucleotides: TGTGCCAGCAGTAGGAATCAGGGGGACTATGGCTACACCTTC. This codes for CASSRNQGDYGYTF.

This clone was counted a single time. CDR3 region: CASSLMGDRGQPQHF. CDR3 bases: TGCGCCAGCAGCTTGATGGGGGACAGGGGGCAGCCCCAGCATTTT. The rearrangement links TRBV5-1 to TRBJ1-5; TRBD1 matches at 11 bases. J was trimmed by 7 bases and V by 1 base; bases with no gene match: 4. CDR1 SGHRS and CDR2 YFSETQ come from the germline V gene. There are 15 residues in the CDR3.

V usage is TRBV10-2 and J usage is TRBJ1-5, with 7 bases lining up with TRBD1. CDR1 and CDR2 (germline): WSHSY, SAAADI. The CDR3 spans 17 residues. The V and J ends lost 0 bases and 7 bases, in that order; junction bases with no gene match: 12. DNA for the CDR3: TGCGCCAGCAGTGAGTCCCGATGGGACAGATTAGAGCAGCCCCAGCATTTT. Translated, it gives CASSESRWDRLEQPQHF.

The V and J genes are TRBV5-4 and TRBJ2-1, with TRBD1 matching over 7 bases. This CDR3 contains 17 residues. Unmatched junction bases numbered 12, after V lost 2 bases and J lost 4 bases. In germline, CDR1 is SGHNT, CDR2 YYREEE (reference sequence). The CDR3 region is CASSLGGADAGYNEQFF. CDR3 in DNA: TGTGCCAGCAGCTTAGGGGGCGCGGACGCCGGGTACAATGAGCAGTTCTTC.

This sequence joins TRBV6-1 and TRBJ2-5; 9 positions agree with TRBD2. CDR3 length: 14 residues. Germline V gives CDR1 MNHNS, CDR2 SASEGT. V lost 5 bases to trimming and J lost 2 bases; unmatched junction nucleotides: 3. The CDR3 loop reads CASSTSGLQETQYF. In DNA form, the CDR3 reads TGTGCCAGCAGTACTAGCGGGCTTCAAGAGACCCAGTACTTC.

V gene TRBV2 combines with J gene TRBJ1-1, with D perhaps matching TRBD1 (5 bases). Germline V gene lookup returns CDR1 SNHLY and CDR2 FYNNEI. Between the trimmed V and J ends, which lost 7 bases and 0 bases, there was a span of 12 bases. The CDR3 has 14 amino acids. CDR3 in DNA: TGTGCCAGCACGGGGACTGGCATGAACACTGAAGCTTTCTTT. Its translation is CASTGTGMNTEAFF.

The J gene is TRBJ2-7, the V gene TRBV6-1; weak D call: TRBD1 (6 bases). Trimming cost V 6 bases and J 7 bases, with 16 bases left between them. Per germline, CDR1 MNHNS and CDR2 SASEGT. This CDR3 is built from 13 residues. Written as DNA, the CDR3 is TGTGCCAGCAGCAGTGAAGTCGGACAGGAGCAGTACTTC. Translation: CASSSEVGQEQYF.

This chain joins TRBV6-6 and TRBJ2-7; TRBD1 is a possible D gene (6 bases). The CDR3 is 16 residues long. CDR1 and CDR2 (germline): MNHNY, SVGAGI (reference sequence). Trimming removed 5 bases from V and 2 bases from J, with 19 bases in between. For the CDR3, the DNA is TGTGCCAGCAGTGGGGCCACGGGACAAGAGACCTACGAGCAGTACTTC. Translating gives CASSGATGQETYEQYF.

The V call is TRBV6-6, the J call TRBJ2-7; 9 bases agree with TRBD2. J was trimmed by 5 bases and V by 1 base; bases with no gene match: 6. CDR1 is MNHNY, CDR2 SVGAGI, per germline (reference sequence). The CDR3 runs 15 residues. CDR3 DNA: TGTGCCAGCAGTTACTTAGGGCGGGAGGGGGACGAGCAGTACTTC. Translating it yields CASSYLGREGDEQYF.